The 3 T cell receptor beta chains below come from one sample, sequenced in a study of prognosis after radiotherapy for stage I lung cancer. Amplification of TCR beta CDR3 from genomic DNA used two-round multiplex PCR. Used in first-round PCR were primers specific to each TRBV and TRBJ gene. TCRdb used MiXCR to reprocess the multiplex PCR reads, holding one entry per CDR3 protein. The sample yields some 24,000 distinct CDR3 sequences, under 40% seen once. This material consisted of PBMCs, taken before or after stereotactic body radiation therapy (not recorded which). Receptors were obtained from a donor aged 50 or older with non-small cell lung cancer.

The sample holds many counts of this clonotype. The chain couples TRBV6-1 to TRBJ2-3; no reliable D call. The V and J ends lost 6 bases and 0 bases respectively, with 7 bases between them. The CDR3 spans 13 residues. Looked up from germline, CDR1 is MNHNS and CDR2 is SASEGT. Written as DNA, the CDR3 is TGTGCCAGCAGGCCACATAGCACAGATACGCAGTATTTT. Encoded protein: CASRPHSTDTQYF.

This rearrangement joins TRBV27 to TRBJ2-7; D possibly corresponds to TRBD1 (7 bases). The CDR3 loop spans 13 amino acids. The germline V gene has CDR1 MNHEY and CDR2 SMNVEV (reference sequence). V shed 6 bases and J shed 13 bases, with 22 bases lying between them. CDR3 nucleotide sequence: TGTGCCAGCAGGAACTCCGTGACAGGGAGGCATTACTTC. Translation gives CASRNSVTGRHYF.

This clonotype was counted ten times or more. The chain combines TRBV5-1 with TRBJ2-3, with D unclear. V lost 0 bases and J lost 4, with 12 bases in between. Germline CDR1 SGHRS, CDR2 YFSETQ. The CDR3 totals 15 residues. CDR3 nucleotide sequence: TGCGCCAGCAGCTTGGGGCAGCCAGCTCCAGATACGCAGTATTTT. It codes for CASSLGQPAPDTQYF.